These T cell receptor beta chains were read from a single sample in a study of human T cells and chemical hapten exposure. TCRdb independently ran MiXCR on the RACE reads; one entry per CDR3 protein. The top ten hold 2.1% of the sample, which has 150,000 to 200,000 distinct CDR3 sequences, 25% to 35% seen once. The sample here was whole blood, taken in connection with sensitization to the hapten diphenylcyclopropenone (DPC). All receptors derive from a woman aged 18-29 years with alopecia areata. Some clones in this sample may be carry-over from other donors' samples. Each CDR3 is given without its conserved first and last residue.

v_call: TRBV20-1; j_call: TRBJ2-7; cdr3_aa: SAIQGVGEQY
v_call: TRBV27; j_call: TRBJ2-1; cdr3_aa: ASSSSLASSYNEQF
v_call: TRBV28; j_call: TRBJ2-1; cdr3_aa: ASSFGLARNEQF
v_call: TRBV29-1; j_call: TRBJ2-7; cdr3_aa: SVVGAGEQY
v_call: TRBV19; j_call: TRBJ2-5; cdr3_aa: ASSRAGWETQY
v_call: TRBV7-2; j_call: TRBJ1-3; cdr3_aa: ASSADRSSVLNTIY
v_call: TRBV30; j_call: TRBJ1-1; cdr3_aa: AWSVLSEEAF
v_call: TRBV29-1; j_call: TRBJ2-1; cdr3_aa: SLLGGSYNEQF
v_call: TRBV6-2/TRBV6-3; j_call: TRBJ2-7; cdr3_aa: ASSYSSGGRYEQY
v_call: TRBV5-1; j_call: TRBJ1-1; cdr3_aa: ASSPNGPEAF